The clone carrying this TCR beta chain showed up just a few times. The CDR3 sequence is 16 residues long. The germline V and J ends were trimmed by 4 bases and 2 bases, with 17 bases remaining between them. Germline CDR1 reads MNHEY; CDR2 reads SVGEGT. Profiling relied on immunoSEQ multiplex PCR, and the TCRdb table lists in-frame clones only, not all of them. The sample lists some 140,000 clones, about four fifths occurring once. This sample was taken from a study of blood T cell repertoires in COVID-19. The material sequenced was peripheral blood. The sequence was collected from a man at least 80 years old with acute or convalescent COVID-19. J is TRBJ2-5 and V is TRBV6-2 or TRBV6-3; no clear D. CDR3 nucleotides: TGTGCCAGCAGTTGGATGACAATACAAGAGCAAGAGACCCAGTACTTC. Translated, it gives CASSWMTIQEQETQYF.